The clone carrying this T cell receptor beta chain is categorized as medium-sized. Documented time point: sample taken at primary tumor resection. Tumor, nontumor lung or frozen PBMC supplied whole RNA that was sequenced unsorted. This entry is derived from a study of spatial heterogeneity in lung cancer. Study information: Consistent detection of more beta-chain than alpha-chain sequences was observed. For the average unique TCR and UMI combination, more than 8.5 occurrences appeared in raw reads.

Individually, TCR cDNA molecules were each labelled with a unique molecular identifier. One entry per CDR3 protein results from TCRdb running MiXCR on the 5' RACE reads. The sample yields roughly 5,400 distinct CDR3 sequences, around 4% seen once. This clonotype was obtained from a male donor with early-stage non-small cell lung cancer. The sequences come from normal lung tissue next to the tumor, collected at surgery.

This CDR3 is CAWSGGQDNSPLHF. The CDR3 bases are TGTGCCTGGAGTGGCGGACAGGATAATTCACCCCTCCACTTT. The chain is built from TRBV30 and TRBJ1-6, with 7 bases matching TRBD1. CDR1 and CDR2 (germline): GTSNPN, SVGIG (reference sequence). CDR3 length equals 14 residues. V shed 1 base, J shed 5 bases, and the junction held 2 bases outside the gene matches.